The source of this T cell receptor beta chain is a study of T cell responses to AZD1222 COVID-19 vaccine. This CDR3 is built from 13 residues. V lost 3 bases and J lost 5; bases outside the gene matches: 3. Germline loops: CDR1 SGHVS, CDR2 FQNEAQ. Comment on this clone: Its target is unknown.

Study-wide results and caveats: In all cases, repertoires were sampled only after the peak T cell response. Among the donors, most were white British and more were female, and clonal diversity was possibly underestimated.

Method: immunoSEQ multiplex PCR; TCRdb's copy keeps in-frame clones and lacks some. The top ten hold approximately 9.4% of the sample, which has roughly 110,000 clones, around 81% seen once. This chain connects TRBV7-8 to TRBJ1-1; 7 bases are a match to TRBD1. The receptor was isolated from an adult in good health. The source material was peripheral blood, sampled on day 0 of AZD1222 vaccination. The CDR3 nucleotides are TGTGCCAGCAGCTTCCAGACAGGGACTGAAGCTTTCTTT. Encoded protein: CASSFQTGTEAFF.